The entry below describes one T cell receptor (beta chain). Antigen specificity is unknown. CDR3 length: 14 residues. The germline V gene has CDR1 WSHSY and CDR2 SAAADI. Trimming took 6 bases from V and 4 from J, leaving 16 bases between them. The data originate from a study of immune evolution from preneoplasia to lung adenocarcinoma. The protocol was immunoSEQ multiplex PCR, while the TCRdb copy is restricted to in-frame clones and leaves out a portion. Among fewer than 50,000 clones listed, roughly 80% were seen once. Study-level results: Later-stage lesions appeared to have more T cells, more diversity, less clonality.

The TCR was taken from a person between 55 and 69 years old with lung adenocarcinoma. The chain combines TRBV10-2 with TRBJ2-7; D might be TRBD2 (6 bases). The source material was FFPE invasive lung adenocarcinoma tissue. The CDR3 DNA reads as TGCGCCAGCAGCAACGGGGCGGGGAAATACGAGCAGTACTTC. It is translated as CASSNGAGKYEQYF.